This T cell receptor (beta chain) is drawn from a study of T cell clonality in common variable immunodeficiency. General observations from the study: CVID subjects shared fewer TCRbeta clones than healthy controls did. Reportedly, TCR beta sequences from common variable immunodeficiency showed fewer deletions and N-nucleotide insertions.

This clone was recorded a few times. The antigen is unknown. From the germline J gene comes the end of the CDR3, since the read stops 3 residues before it. The V segment lost 2 bases and the J segment 4 bases; nucleotides outside the gene matches: 7. CDR1 GTSNPN and CDR2 SVGIG come from the germline V gene (reference sequence). The CDR3 contains 14 residues. Only in-frame clones appear in the TCRdb table, and some are missing; sequencing was by immunoSEQ multiplex PCR. The sample shows approximately 11,000 clones, no singletons; the ten largest hold 6% to 6.5%. Patients had low serum IgG, IgA and/or IgM and specific antibody deficiency. CVID subjects were some 15 female and around 28 male, aged 9 to 64. No CVID subject was ill or on immunomodulatory drugs when sampled.

This sequence was found in a human donor with common variable immunodeficiency. The chain has TRBV30 and TRBJ1-2, with 7 bases fitting TRBD1. Sequencing input: peripheral blood mononuclear cells. The CDR3 here is CAWSTRQGSYGYTF. CDR3 DNA, as far as it was read: TGTGCCTGGAGTACACGACAGGGAAGCTATGGC.